These 17 T cell receptor beta chains were sequenced from one sample in a study of T cells in localized non-small cell lung cancer. Assay: immunoSEQ multiplex PCR; the TCRdb copy retains only in-frame clones and omits some. The data contain nearly 25,000 clones, roughly 90% of them singletons. Sequencing used peripheral blood, obtained before any cancer treatment. The receptors originated from a man between 40 and 69 years old with stage III squamous cell lung carcinoma.

This clone was seen only once. This rearrangement joins TRBV28 to TRBJ1-1; 9 bases align to TRBD1. V dropped 6 bases and J dropped 5; count of bases not matched to a gene: 4. Per the germline V gene, CDR1 is MDHEN and CDR2 is SYDVKM. CDR3 size: 13 residues. Here the CDR3 reads CASRKQGATEAFF. In DNA form, the CDR3 reads TGTGCCAGCAGAAAACAGGGGGCAACTGAAGCTTTCTTT.

The chain carries TRBV2 and TRBJ1-2; 8 nucleotides align to TRBD1. Germline V lookup: CDR1 SNHLY, CDR2 FYNNEI. This CDR3 has 13 amino acids. Losses at the gene ends were 8 bases for V and 6 bases for J; bases not matched to a gene: 8. CDR3 nucleotides: TGTGCCAGCGGACAGGGACAAAGTCATGGCTACACCTTC. Translation: CASGQGQSHGYTF. The whole variable domain, filled in from reference TRBV2 and TRBJ1-2, reads EPEVTQTPSHQVTQMGQEVILRCVPISNHLYFYWYRQILGQKVEFLVSFYNNEISEKSEIFDDQFSVERPDGSNFTLKIRSTKLEDSAMYFCASGQGQSHGYTFGSGTRLTVV.

This clone was recorded once. The chain employs TRBV28 and TRBJ2-5; 7 bases agree with TRBD1. This CDR3 is built from 14 residues. J lost 4 bases, V lost 6 bases, and 8 bases had no gene match. Germline V gene lookup returns CDR1 MDHEN and CDR2 SYDVKM. DNA for the CDR3: TGTGCCAGCAGCGCAGGGGGTTTGGTAGAGACCCAGTACTTC. Residues: CASSAGGLVETQYF.

V is TRBV30 and J is TRBJ1-2; 9 nucleotides match TRBD1. The CDR3 totals 16 residues. Trimming removed 0 bases from V and 8 bases from J; junction bases left unmatched: 13. CDR1 and CDR2 (germline): GTSNPN, SVGIG (reference sequence). The CDR3 here is CAWSVSALQGARGYTF. DNA of the CDR3: TGTGCCTGGAGTGTATCCGCGCTACAGGGGGCGCGCGGCTACACCTTC.

The rearrangement uses TRBV11-3 and TRBJ2-7; D is uncertain. V was cut by 5 bases and J by 5 bases, with 10 bases left in between. CDR1 and CDR2 from the germline V gene are SGHNT and YENEEA. The CDR3 runs 12 residues. The CDR3 here is CASSPGVDEQYF. The CDR3 DNA reads as TGTGCCAGCAGCCCTGGGGTCGACGAGCAGTACTTC.

The rearrangement links TRBV7-7 to TRBJ2-1, with 9 bases matching TRBD2. Germline CDR1 reads SSHAT; CDR2 reads FNYEAQ (reference sequence). The CDR3 loop spans 19 amino acids. Unmatched junction bases numbered 14, after V lost 1 base and J lost 4 bases. As DNA, the CDR3 is TGTGCCAGCAGCTTAGAGTCCAATTGGCGGGGGGGGAGGTACAATGAGCAGTTCTTC. Translating it yields CASSLESNWRGGRYNEQFF.

The rearrangement uses TRBV4-1 and TRBJ2-3, with 10 bases aligning to TRBD2. V was clipped by 0 bases and J by 4 bases; unmatched bases: 7. Per the germline V gene, CDR1 is MGHRA and CDR2 is YSYEKL. There are 17 residues in the CDR3. The CDR3 DNA is TGCGCCAGCAGCCAAGAGTCAGCGGGAGGGAGGGCAGATACGCAGTATTTT. This encodes CASSQESAGGRADTQYF.

Only one count was recorded for this clone. Its ends do not fully match the called genes, so a read error is possible. CDR3 sequence: CASSQALKDQATQYF. In DNA form, the CDR3 reads TGTGCCAGCAGCCAAGCTTTAAAAGACCAAGCGACCCAGTACTTC. The chain links TRBV4-2 to TRBJ2-5, with D hard to call. Per germline, CDR1 LGHNA and CDR2 YNFKEQ. The CDR3 is 15 amino acids.

This clone has a single count. The CDR3 loop reads CASSLGAMIEPQHF. The CDR3 nucleotides are TGTGCCAGCAGCTTAGGTGCGATGATTGAGCCCCAGCATTTT. J is TRBJ1-5 and V is TRBV7-2, with D unresolved. This CDR3 is built from 14 residues. The germline V gene has CDR1 SGHTA and CDR2 FQGNSA. V lost 1 base to trimming and J lost 8 bases, with 12 bases between them.

This chain links TRBV6-1 with TRBJ1-5; tentative D call: TRBD1 (5 bases). The length of the CDR3 is 15 residues. CDR1 and CDR2 (germline): MNHNS, SASEGT. V lost 3 bases to trimming and J lost 2 bases, with 11 bases between them. CDR3 in DNA: TGTGCCAGCAGTGAGGCCTGGGGGGGCAATCAGCCCCAGCATTTT. It codes for CASSEAWGGNQPQHF.

The V gene is TRBV5-5, the J gene TRBJ2-1; possible D gene TRBD1, 6 bases. This CDR3 is built from 15 residues. V was pared by 4 bases and J by 0 bases, with 11 bases between. CDR1 and CDR2 from the germline V gene are SGHKS and YYEKEE (reference sequence). CDR3 nucleotides: TGTGCCAGCAGCCGTGACAGGAACTCCTACAATGAGCAGTTCTTC. It encodes CASSRDRNSYNEQFF.

This sequence joins TRBV7-2 and TRBJ2-2; 10 nucleotides match TRBD1. From germline, CDR1 is SGHTA and CDR2 FQGNSA. The V and J ends lost 5 bases and 4 bases, in that order; junction bases with no gene match: 1. The CDR3 length is 14 residues. The DNA for the CDR3 is TGTGCCAGCAGCCGGGACAGGGGCACCGGGGAGCTGTTTTTT. This encodes CASSRDRGTGELFF. The complete variable domain, with remaining parts taken from reference TRBV7-2 and TRBJ2-2, reads GAGVSQSPSNKVTEKGKDVELRCDPISGHTALYWYRQSLGQGLEFLIYFQGNSAPDKSGLPSDRFSAERTGGSVSTLTIQRTQQEDSAVYLCASSRDRGTGELFFGEGSRLTVL.

The V gene is TRBV10-3, the J gene TRBJ1-2, with D possibly being TRBD1 (5 bases). The CDR3 runs to 11 residues. CDR1 is ENHRY, CDR2 SYGVKD, per germline. The V and J ends lost 11 bases and 7 bases respectively, with 14 bases between them. The CDR3 loop reads CAGKGLGGYTF. In nucleotides, the CDR3 is TGTGCCGGCAAGGGGCTCGGTGGCTACACCTTC.

This clone occurred once. This chain joins TRBV6-4 and TRBJ1-2; D is ambiguous. The CDR3 sequence is 12 residues long. Germline lookup yields CDR1 MRHNA and CDR2 SNTAGT. Trimming removed 5 bases at V and 6 bases at J, with 10 bases between. The CDR3 DNA sequence: TGTGCCAGCAGTTACCCCGTAGATGGCTACACCTTC. This sequence encodes CASSYPVDGYTF.

This sequence joins TRBV27 and TRBJ2-7; 9 bases are a match to TRBD1. CDR3 size: 16 residues. Germline CDR1 and CDR2: MNHEY and SMNVEV (reference sequence). V lost 2 bases, J lost 0 bases, and 5 bases stayed unmatched. The CDR3 region has the DNA TGTGCCAGCAGTTTAGGGACAGGGCCGATCTCCTACGAGCAGTACTTC. Residues: CASSLGTGPISYEQYF.

This sequence joins TRBV6-5 and TRBJ1-6, with D unresolved. Germline assignment: CDR1 MNHEY and CDR2 SVGAGI. The CDR3 contains 15 residues. V was cut by 3 bases and J by 10 bases, with 16 bases left in between. The CDR3 sequence: CASSYLGISPSPLHF. The CDR3 bases are TGTGCCAGCAGTTATTTGGGCATATCGCCGTCACCCCTCCACTTT.

The chain has TRBV7-2 and TRBJ1-2; 7 positions match TRBD1. Per germline, CDR1 SGHTA and CDR2 FQGNSA. The ends lost 5 bases at V and 4 bases at J; junction bases unmatched: 10. The CDR3 has 15 amino acids. The CDR3 nucleotides are TGTGCCAGCAGCCGCCCAAGACAGGGTCGCTATGGCTACACCTTC. Its protein is CASSRPRQGRYGYTF.